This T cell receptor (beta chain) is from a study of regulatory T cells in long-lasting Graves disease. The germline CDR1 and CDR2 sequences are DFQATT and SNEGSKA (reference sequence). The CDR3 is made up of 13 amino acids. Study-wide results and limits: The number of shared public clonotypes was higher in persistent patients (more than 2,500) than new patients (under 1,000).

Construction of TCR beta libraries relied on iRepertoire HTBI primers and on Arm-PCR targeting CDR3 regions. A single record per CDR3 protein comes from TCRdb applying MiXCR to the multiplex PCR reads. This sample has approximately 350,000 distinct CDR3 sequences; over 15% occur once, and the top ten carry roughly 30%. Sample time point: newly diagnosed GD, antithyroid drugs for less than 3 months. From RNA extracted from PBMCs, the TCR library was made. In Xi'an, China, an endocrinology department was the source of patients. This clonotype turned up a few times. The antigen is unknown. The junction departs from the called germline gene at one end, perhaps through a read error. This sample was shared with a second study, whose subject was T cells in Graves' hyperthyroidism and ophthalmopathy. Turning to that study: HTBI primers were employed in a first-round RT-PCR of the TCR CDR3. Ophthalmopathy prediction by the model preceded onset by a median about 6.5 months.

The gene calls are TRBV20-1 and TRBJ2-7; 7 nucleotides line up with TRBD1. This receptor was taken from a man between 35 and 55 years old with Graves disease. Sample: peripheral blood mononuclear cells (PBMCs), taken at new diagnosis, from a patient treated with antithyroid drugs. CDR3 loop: CSARATTGIEQHF. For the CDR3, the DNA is TGCAGTGCTAGAGCCACGACAGGGATCGAGCAGCACTTC.